The next 10 T cell receptor beta chains were all read from a single sample in a study of blood T cells in healthy people across ages. Next came a second PCR, run for about 6 to 11 cycles, which used a sample-barcoded 5' primer along with a J-beta primer mix. TCRdb reanalysed the 5' RACE reads using MiXCR and keeps one entry per CDR3 protein. The sample has hundreds of thousands of distinct CDR3 sequences, about 30% seen once; the top ten hold approximately 15%. Sequencing input: blood. All receptors come from a woman of 80 years or more in good health.

The V and J genes are TRBV28 and TRBJ1-5; 9 bases fit TRBD1. The CDR3 is 15 amino acids. Losses at the gene ends were 7 bases for V and 7 bases for J; bases not matched to a gene: 11. Germline loops: CDR1 MDHEN, CDR2 SYDVKM. CDR3: CASTTGTGSFQPQHF. The CDR3 region has the DNA TGTGCCAGCACCACCGGGACAGGGAGTTTCCAGCCCCAGCATTTT.

The chain couples TRBV7-9 to TRBJ1-3; 8 bases line up with TRBD1. V was pared by 0 bases and J by 0 bases, with 1 base of the junction left unmatched. This CDR3 contains 16 residues. Germline CDR1 is SEHNR and CDR2 is FQNEAQ (reference sequence). The DNA of the CDR3 is TGTGCCAGCAGCTTAGCAGGACAGGGCTCTGGAAACACCATATATTTT. Translation: CASSLAGQGSGNTIYF.

This chain links TRBV30 with TRBJ2-3; 13 bases match TRBD2. Germline CDR1 and CDR2: GTSNPN and SVGIG (reference sequence). With V trimmed by 3 bases and J by 0 bases, 3 bases remained unmatched. This CDR3 region has 16 residues. The CDR3 loop is CAWRTSGGTSTDTQYF. CDR3 in DNA: TGTGCCTGGAGGACTAGCGGGGGGACGAGCACAGATACGCAGTATTTT.

This clonotype was seen many times. The chain is built from TRBV20-1 and TRBJ2-5; perhaps TRBD2 as D (6 bases). Germline-derived CDR1 and CDR2 are DFQATT and SNEGSKA (reference sequence). Deletions cut 3 bases from V and 2 bases from J, with 19 bases between. The CDR3 contains 16 residues. The CDR3 region is CSARPGTYASQETQYF. CDR3 coding DNA: TGCAGTGCTAGGCCCGGGACTTATGCTTCTCAAGAGACCCAGTACTTC.

Comments on this clonotype: A much larger clone is a single base away; this may be a read error. V is TRBV7-6 and J is TRBJ2-1; unclear D gene. The germline V gene encodes CDR1 SGHVS and CDR2 FNYEAQ. This CDR3 has 14 residues. With 1 base removed from V and 6 bases from J, the gap between germline ends came to 10 bases. The CDR3, as DNA: TGTGCCAGCAGCTTAGAGTTGCCTACCAATGAGCAGTTCTTC. Amino acids: CASSLELPTNEQFF.

There are many counts of this clonotype. The CDR3 spells CASSQVFAKETQYF. The CDR3 DNA is TGTGCCAGCAGCCAAGTCTTTGCGAAAGAGACCCAGTACTTC. The rearrangement links TRBV3-1 to TRBJ2-5; D is unclear. V lost 1 base to trimming and J lost 3 bases, with 9 bases between them. This CDR3 region has 14 residues. Germline V CDR1 and CDR2: LGHDT, YNNKEL (reference sequence).

The rearrangement joins TRBV11-2 to TRBJ1-1; D unclear. This CDR3 is built from 13 residues. Trimming removed 3 bases from V and 5 bases from J, with 10 bases in between. CDR1 and CDR2 from the germline V gene are SGHAT and FQNNGV. DNA for the CDR3: TGTGCCAGCAGCTTGGTCACGGAAACTGAAGCTTTCTTT. Amino acids: CASSLVTETEAFF.

The J gene is TRBJ1-2, the V gene TRBV12-3 or TRBV12-4; possible D gene TRBD1, 5 bases. V was cut by 3 bases and J by 2 bases, with 13 bases left in between. The CDR3 is 15 amino acids. In DNA form, the CDR3 reads TGTGCCAGCAGTTTGGGAGGGGCCCACAACTATGGCTACACCTTC. Amino acids: CASSLGGAHNYGYTF.

This clonotype has a count of ten or more. This chain links TRBV6-4 with TRBJ1-5; D is unresolved. In germline, CDR1 is MRHNA, CDR2 SNTAGT. This CDR3 contains 13 residues. Deletions cut 3 bases from V and 9 bases from J, with 12 bases between. This CDR3 reads CASSEGIGSPQHF. The CDR3 DNA is TGTGCCAGCAGTGAGGGGATCGGTTCGCCCCAGCATTTT.

The chain combines TRBV11-2 with TRBJ2-3; no reliable D call. Germline V gene data show CDR1 as SGHAT and CDR2 as FQNNGV. Trimming removed 5 bases at V and 0 bases at J, with 18 bases between. There are 17 residues in the CDR3. Written as DNA, the CDR3 is TGTGCCAGCAGCGAAATTCCCGGGCGACCAAGCACAGATACGCAGTATTTT. It encodes CASSEIPGRPSTDTQYF. The whole variable domain, remainder taken from reference TRBV11-2 and TRBJ2-3, is EAGVAQSPRYKIIEKRQSVAFWCNPISGHATLYWYQQILGQGPKLLIQFQNNGVVDDSQLPKDRFSAERLKGVDSTLKIQPAKLEDSAVYLCASSEIPGRPSTDTQYFGPGTRLTVL.